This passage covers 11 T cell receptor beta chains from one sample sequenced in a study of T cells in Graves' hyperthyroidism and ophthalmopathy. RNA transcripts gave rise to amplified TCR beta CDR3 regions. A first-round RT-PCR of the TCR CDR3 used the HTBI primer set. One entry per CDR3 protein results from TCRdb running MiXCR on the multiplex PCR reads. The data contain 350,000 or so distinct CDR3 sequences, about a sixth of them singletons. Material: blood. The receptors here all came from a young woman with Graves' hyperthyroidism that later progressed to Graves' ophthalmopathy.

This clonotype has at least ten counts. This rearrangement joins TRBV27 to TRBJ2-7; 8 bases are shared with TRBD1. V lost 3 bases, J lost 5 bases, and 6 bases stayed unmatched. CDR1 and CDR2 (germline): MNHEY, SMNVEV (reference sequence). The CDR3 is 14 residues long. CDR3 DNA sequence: TGTGCCAGCAGTTTGCTCCCAGGGGGCGACGAGCAGTACTTC. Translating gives CASSLLPGGDEQYF.

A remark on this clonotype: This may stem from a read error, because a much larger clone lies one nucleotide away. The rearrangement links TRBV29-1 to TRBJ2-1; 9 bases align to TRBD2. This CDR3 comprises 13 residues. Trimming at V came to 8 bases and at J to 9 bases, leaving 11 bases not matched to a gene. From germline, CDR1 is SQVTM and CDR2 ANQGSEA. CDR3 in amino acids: CSLGYSGGAEQFF. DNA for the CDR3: TGCAGCTTGGGTTATAGCGGGGGAGCTGAGCAGTTCTTC.

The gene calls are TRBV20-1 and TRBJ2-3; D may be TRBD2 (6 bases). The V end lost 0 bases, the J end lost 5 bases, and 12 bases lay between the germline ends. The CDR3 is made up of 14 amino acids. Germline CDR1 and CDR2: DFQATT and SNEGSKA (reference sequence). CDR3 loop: CSARDRRGGDTQYF. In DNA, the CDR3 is TGCAGTGCTAGAGATCGGAGGGGAGGAGATACGCAGTATTTT.

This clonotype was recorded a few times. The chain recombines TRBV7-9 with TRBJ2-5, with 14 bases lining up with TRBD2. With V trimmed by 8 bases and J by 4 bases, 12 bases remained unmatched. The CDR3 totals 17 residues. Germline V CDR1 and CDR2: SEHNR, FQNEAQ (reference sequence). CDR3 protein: CASVQTSGRAGRETQYF. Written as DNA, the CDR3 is TGTGCCAGCGTTCAGACTAGCGGGAGGGCGGGACGAGAGACCCAGTACTTC.

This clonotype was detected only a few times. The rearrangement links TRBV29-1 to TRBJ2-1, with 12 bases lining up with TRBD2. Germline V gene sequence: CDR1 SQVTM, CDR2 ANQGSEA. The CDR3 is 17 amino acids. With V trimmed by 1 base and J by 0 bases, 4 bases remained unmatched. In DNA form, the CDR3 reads TGCAGCGTTGAAGTGGGGACTAGCGGGCTCTCCTACAATGAGCAGTTCTTC. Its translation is CSVEVGTSGLSYNEQFF.

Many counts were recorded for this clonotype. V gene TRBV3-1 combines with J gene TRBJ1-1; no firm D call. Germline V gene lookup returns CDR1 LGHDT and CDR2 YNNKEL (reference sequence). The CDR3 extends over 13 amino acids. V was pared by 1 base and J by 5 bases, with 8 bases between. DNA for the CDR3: TGTGCCAGCAGCCAAGTACCCGGGACTGAAGCTTTCTTT. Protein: CASSQVPGTEAFF.

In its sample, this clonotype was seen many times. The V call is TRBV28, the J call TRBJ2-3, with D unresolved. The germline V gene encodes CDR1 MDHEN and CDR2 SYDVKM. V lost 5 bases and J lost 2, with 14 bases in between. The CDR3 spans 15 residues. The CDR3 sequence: CASSHLTENTDTQYF. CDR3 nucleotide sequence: TGTGCCAGCAGTCATCTGACGGAAAACACAGATACGCAGTATTTT.

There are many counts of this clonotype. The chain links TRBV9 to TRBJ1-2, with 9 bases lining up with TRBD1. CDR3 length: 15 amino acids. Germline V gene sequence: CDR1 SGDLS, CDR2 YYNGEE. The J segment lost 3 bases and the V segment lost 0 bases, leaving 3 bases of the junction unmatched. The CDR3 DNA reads TGTGCCAGCAGCGTAGATGGACAGGGGTACTATGGCTACACCTTC. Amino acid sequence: CASSVDGQGYYGYTF.

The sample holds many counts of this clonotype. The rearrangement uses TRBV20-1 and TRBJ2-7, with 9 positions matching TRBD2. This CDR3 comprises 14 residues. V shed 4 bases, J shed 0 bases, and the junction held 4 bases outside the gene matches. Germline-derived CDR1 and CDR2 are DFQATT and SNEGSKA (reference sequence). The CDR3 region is CSAISGRSSYEQYF. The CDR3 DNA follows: TGCAGTGCTATAAGCGGGAGGAGCTCCTACGAGCAGTACTTC.

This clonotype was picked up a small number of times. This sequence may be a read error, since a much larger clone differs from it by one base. DNA of the CDR3: TGCAGCGTTTCTGGACAGGGACTACATGAAGCTTTCTTT. It yields the protein CSVSGQGLHEAFF. V gene TRBV29-1 combines with J gene TRBJ1-1; TRBD1 aligns across 8 bases. V shed 5 bases, J shed 7 bases, and the junction held 9 bases outside the gene matches. The CDR3 loop spans 13 amino acids. CDR1 is SQVTM, CDR2 ANQGSEA, per germline. The full variable domain, completed using reference TRBV29-1 and TRBJ1-1, is SAVISQKPSRDICQRGTSLTIQCQVDSQVTMMFWYRQQPGQSLTLIATANQGSEATYESGFVIDKFPISRPNLTFSTLTVSNMSPEDSSIYLCSVSGQGLHEAFFGQGTRLTVV.

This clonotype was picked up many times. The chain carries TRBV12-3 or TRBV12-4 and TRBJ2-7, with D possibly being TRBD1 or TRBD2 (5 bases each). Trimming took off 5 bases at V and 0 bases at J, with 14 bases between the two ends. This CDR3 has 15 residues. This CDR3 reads CASSGSRDHSYEQYF. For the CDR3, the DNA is TGTGCCAGCAGTGGGTCACGGGACCACTCCTACGAGCAGTACTTC.